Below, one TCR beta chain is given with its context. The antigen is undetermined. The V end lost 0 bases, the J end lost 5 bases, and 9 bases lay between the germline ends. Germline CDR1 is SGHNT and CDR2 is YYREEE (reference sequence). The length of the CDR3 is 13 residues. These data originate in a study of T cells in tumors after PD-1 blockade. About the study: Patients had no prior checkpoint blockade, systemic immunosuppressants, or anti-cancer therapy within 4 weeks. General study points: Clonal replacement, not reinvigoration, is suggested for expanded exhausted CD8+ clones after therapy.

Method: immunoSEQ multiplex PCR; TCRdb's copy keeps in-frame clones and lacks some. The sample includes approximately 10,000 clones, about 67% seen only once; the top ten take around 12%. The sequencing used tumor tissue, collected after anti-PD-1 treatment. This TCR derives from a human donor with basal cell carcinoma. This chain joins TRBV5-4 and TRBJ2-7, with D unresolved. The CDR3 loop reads CASSLALYNEQYF. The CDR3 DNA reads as TGTGCCAGCAGCTTGGCCCTCTACAACGAGCAGTACTTC.